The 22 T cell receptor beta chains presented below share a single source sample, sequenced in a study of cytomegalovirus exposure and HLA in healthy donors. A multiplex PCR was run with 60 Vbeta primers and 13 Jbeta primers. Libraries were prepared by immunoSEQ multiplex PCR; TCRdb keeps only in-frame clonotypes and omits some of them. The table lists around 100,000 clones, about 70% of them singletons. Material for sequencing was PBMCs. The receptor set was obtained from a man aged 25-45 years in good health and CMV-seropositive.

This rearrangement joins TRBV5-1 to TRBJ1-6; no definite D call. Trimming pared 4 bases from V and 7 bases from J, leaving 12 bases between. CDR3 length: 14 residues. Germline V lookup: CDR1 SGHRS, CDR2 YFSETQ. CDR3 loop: CASSPRGGNSPLHF. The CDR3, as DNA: TGCGCCAGCAGCCCTCGAGGTGGGAATTCACCCCTCCACTTT.

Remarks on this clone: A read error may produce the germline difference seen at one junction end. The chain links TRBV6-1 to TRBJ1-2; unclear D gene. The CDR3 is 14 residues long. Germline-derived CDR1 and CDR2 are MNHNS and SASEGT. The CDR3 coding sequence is TGTGCCAGCAGTGAAGCAGGGAGAAACTATGGCTACCCCTTC. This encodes CASSEAGRNYGYPF.

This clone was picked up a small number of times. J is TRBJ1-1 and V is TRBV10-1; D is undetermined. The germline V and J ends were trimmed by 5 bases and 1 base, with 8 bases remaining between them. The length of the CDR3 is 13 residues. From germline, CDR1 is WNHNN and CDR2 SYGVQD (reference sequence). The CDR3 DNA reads TGCGCCAGCAGTATGAACAGGAACACTGAAGCTTTCTTT. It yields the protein CASSMNRNTEAFF.

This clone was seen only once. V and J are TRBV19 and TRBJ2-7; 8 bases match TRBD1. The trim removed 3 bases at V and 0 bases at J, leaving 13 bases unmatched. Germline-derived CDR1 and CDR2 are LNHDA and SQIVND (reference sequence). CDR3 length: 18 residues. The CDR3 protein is CASSILPTGTGSSYEQYF. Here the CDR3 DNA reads TGTGCCAGTAGTATCCTCCCTACCGGGACAGGTTCCTCCTACGAGCAGTACTTC. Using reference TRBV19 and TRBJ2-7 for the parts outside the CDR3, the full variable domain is DGGITQSPKYLFRKEGQNVTLSCEQNLNHDAMYWYRQDPGQGLRLIYYSQIVNDFQKGDIAEGYSVSREKKESFPLTVTSAQKNPTAFYLCASSILPTGTGSSYEQYFGPGTRLTVT.

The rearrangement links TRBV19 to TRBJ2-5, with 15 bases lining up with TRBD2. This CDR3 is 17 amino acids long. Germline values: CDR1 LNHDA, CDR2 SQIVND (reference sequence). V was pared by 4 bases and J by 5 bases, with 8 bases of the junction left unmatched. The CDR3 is CASSKGLAGGPPETQYF. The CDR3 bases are TGTGCCAGTAGTAAGGGACTAGCGGGGGGTCCTCCCGAGACCCAGTACTTC.

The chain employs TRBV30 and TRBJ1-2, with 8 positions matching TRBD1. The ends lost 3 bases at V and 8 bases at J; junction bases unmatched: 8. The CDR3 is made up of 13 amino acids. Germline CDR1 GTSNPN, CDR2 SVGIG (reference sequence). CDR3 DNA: TGTGCCTGGAGGGGCGCGGACAGGGCCGGCTACACCTTC. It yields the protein CAWRGADRAGYTF.

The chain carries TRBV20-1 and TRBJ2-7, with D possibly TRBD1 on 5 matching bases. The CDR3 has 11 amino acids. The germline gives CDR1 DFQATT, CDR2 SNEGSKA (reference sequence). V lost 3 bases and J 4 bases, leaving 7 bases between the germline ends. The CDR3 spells CSARAGYEQYF. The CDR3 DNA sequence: TGCAGTGCTAGGGCAGGGTACGAGCAGTACTTC.

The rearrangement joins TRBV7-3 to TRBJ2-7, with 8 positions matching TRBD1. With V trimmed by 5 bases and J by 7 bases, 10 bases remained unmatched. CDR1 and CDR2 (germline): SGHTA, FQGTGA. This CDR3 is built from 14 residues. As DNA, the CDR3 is TGTGCCAGCAGCCTCGACAGGGGTGTGGAGGAGCAGTACTTC. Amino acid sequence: CASSLDRGVEEQYF.

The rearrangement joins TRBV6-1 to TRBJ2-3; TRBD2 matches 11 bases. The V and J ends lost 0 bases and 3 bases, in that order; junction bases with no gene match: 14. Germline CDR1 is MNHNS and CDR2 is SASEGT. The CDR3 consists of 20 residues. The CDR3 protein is CASSEALSFLAGGTTDTQYF. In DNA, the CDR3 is TGTGCCAGCAGTGAAGCGCTAAGTTTTCTAGCGGGGGGTACAACAGATACGCAGTATTTT.

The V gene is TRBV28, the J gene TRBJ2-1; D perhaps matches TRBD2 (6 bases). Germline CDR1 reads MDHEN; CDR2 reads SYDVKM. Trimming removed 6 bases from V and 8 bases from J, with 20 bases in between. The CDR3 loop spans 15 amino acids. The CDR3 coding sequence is TGTGCCAGCAGGGACTTGGGAAGGGGCGGGGATGAGCAGTTCTTC. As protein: CASRDLGRGGDEQFF.

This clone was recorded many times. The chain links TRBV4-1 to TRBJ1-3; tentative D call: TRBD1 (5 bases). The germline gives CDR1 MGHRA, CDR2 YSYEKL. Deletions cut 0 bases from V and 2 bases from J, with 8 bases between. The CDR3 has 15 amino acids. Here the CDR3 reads CASSQDMDTGNTIYF. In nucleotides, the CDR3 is TGCGCCAGCAGCCAAGATATGGACACTGGAAACACCATATATTTT.

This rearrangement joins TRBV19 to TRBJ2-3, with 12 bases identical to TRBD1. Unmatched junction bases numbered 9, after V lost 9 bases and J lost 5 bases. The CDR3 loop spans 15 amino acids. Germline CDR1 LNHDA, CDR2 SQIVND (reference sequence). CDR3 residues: CASDGRDRGQDTQYF. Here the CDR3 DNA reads TGTGCCAGCGATGGTAGGGACAGGGGGCAAGATACGCAGTATTTT.

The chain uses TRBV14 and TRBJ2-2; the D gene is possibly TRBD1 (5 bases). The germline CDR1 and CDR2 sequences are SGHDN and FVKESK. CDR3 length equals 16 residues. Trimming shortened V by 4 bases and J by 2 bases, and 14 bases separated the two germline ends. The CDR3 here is CASSPLGQGNTGELFF. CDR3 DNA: TGTGCCAGCAGCCCCCTTGGTCAGGGCAACACCGGGGAGCTGTTTTTT.

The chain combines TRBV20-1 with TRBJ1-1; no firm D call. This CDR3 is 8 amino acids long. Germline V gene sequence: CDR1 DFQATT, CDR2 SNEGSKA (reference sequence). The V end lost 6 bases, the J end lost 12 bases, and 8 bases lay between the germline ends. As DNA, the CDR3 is TGCAGTGCCTCGAGGTCTTTCTTT. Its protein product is CSASRSFF.

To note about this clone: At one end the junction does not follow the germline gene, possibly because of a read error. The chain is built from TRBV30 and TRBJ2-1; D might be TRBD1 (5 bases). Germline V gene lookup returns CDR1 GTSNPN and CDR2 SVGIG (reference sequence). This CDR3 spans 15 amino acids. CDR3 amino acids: CAWGVWQGPYNEQFF. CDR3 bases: TGTGCCTGGGGTGTATGGCAGGGCCCTTACAATGAGCAGTTCTTC.

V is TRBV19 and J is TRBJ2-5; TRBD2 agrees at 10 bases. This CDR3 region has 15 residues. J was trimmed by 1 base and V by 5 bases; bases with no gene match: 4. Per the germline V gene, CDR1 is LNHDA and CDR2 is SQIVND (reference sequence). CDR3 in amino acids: CASSFPSGSQETQYF. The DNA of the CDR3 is TGTGCCAGTAGTTTTCCTAGCGGGAGCCAAGAGACCCAGTACTTC.

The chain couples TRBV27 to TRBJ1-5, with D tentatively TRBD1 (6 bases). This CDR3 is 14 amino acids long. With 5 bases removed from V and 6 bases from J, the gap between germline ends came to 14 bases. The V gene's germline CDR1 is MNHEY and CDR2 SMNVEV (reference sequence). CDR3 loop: CASSATGSAQPQHF. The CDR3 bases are TGTGCCAGCAGTGCTACAGGGTCTGCTCAGCCCCAGCATTTT.

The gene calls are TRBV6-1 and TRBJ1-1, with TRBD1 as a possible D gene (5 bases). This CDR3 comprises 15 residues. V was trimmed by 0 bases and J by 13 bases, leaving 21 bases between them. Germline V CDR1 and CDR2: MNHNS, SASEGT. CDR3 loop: CASSEAGGGLRSGFF. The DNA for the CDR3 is TGTGCCAGCAGTGAAGCCGGGGGGGGACTGCGGTCCGGTTTCTTT.

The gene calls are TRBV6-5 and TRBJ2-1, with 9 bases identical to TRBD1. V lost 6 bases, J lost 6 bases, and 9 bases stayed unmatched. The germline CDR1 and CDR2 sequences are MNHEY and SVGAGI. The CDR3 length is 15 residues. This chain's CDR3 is CASSRGTGLINEQFF. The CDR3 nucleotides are TGTGCCAGCAGCAGGGGGACAGGGCTTATCAATGAGCAGTTCTTC.

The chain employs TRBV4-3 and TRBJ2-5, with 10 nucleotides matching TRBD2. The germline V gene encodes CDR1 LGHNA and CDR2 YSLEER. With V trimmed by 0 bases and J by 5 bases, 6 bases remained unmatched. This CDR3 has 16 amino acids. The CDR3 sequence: CASSQDGAGGRETQYF. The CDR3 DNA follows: TGCGCCAGCAGCCAAGACGGAGCGGGGGGGCGGGAGACCCAGTACTTC.

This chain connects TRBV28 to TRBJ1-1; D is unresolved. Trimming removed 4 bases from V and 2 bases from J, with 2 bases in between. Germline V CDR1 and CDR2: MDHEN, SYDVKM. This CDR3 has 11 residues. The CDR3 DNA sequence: TGTGCCAGCAGTTCAAACACTGAAGCTTTCTTT. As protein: CASSSNTEAFF.

Written as DNA, the CDR3 is TGTGCCAGCAGCGGGACAGGGGATTTGCACGAGACCCAGTACTTC. Amino acid sequence: CASSGTGDLHETQYF. This rearrangement joins TRBV9 to TRBJ2-5, with 9 bases aligning to TRBD1. The V and J ends lost 3 bases and 5 bases, in that order; junction bases with no gene match: 8. The CDR3 sequence is 15 residues long. Germline CDR1 SGDLS, CDR2 YYNGEE.